These 26 T cell receptor beta chains came from one sample sequenced in a study of patients and donors after allogeneic stem cell transplantation. Each CDR3 protein is one row after TCRdb ran MiXCR on the RT-PCR reads. The data contain under 170,000 distinct CDR3 sequences, 30% to 45% of them seen just once; the ten biggest clones take up 50%. What was sequenced was blood, either unsorted or a sorted T cell fraction (not recorded which). Every receptor here comes from a human donor who was either an allogeneic HSCT recipient or a stem cell or donor lymphocyte infusion donor (not recorded which). It is not recorded whose cells these are; they may come from a transplant donor.

The rearrangement links TRBV6-4 to TRBJ2-4; TRBD1 matches at 8 bases. Unmatched junction bases numbered 6, after V lost 4 bases and J lost 10 bases. The CDR3 sequence is 13 residues long. CDR1 and CDR2 from the germline V gene are MRHNA and SNTAGT. The CDR3: CASSATGQAIQYF. CDR3 DNA sequence: TGTGCCAGCAGTGCTACGGGACAGGCAATTCAGTACTTC.

The chain is built from TRBV12-3 or TRBV12-4 and TRBJ1-2, with D perhaps matching TRBD1 (5 bases). V shed 8 bases and J shed 2 bases, with 21 bases lying between them. The CDR3 loop spans 16 amino acids. CDR3 coding DNA: TGTGCCAGCCGTCCTCAGGGCGGCCCCTCCAACTATGGCTACACCTTC. Protein: CASRPQGGPSNYGYTF.

The rearrangement uses TRBV24-1 and TRBJ2-5; D may be TRBD1 or TRBD2 (5 bases each). Trimming took 0 bases from V and 5 from J, leaving 12 bases between them. This CDR3 has 15 residues. Germline V gene lookup returns CDR1 KGHDR and CDR2 SFDVKD. The CDR3: CATSDLAQGEETQYF. The CDR3 bases are TGTGCCACCAGTGATTTGGCCCAAGGGGAGGAGACCCAGTACTTC.

This clonotype was counted ten times or more. The V and J genes are TRBV12-3 or TRBV12-4 and TRBJ1-3; no firm D call. The V gene lost 8 bases and the J gene lost 4 bases, with 6 bases spanning the gap. The CDR3 has 11 amino acids. CDR3 in DNA: TGTGCCAGCGGCCCGGGAAACACCATATATTTT. It encodes CASGPGNTIYF.

The rearrangement uses TRBV12-3 or TRBV12-4 and TRBJ2-2; TRBD2 aligns across 12 bases. V shed 4 bases, J shed 0 bases, and the junction held 6 bases outside the gene matches. This CDR3 contains 18 residues. The CDR3 region is CASSSGLAGTTNTGELFF. The CDR3 DNA reads as TGTGCCAGCAGTTCCGGACTAGCGGGGACCACGAACACCGGGGAGCTGTTTTTT.

The chain carries TRBV20-1 and TRBJ1-1, with TRBD1 identical over 8 bases. The CDR3 sequence is 13 residues long. V lost 2 bases, J lost 5 bases, and 4 bases stayed unmatched. From germline, CDR1 is DFQATT and CDR2 SNEGSKA (reference sequence). CDR3 in amino acids: CSARQGADTEAFF. The CDR3 region has the DNA TGCAGTGCTAGACAGGGGGCGGATACTGAAGCTTTCTTT.

This clonotype appeared a few times. The rearrangement uses TRBV19 and TRBJ1-1, with unresolved D. Germline V CDR1 and CDR2: LNHDA, SQIVND (reference sequence). CDR3 length equals 14 residues. Trimming removed 3 bases at V and 0 bases at J, with 8 bases between. DNA for the CDR3: TGTGCCAGTAGTATCTACCCTTTGAACACTGAAGCTTTCTTT. The encoded protein is CASSIYPLNTEAFF. The variable domain in full, completed from reference TRBV19 and TRBJ1-1, reads DGGITQSPKYLFRKEGQNVTLSCEQNLNHDAMYWYRQDPGQGLRLIYYSQIVNDFQKGDIAEGYSVSREKKESFPLTVTSAQKNPTAFYLCASSIYPLNTEAFFGQGTRLTVV.

This clonotype occurred a few times. The chain has TRBV12-3 or TRBV12-4 and TRBJ1-2, with no clear D. V was clipped by 4 bases and J by 6 bases, with 3 bases between them. This CDR3 spans 10 amino acids. CDR3 loop: CASSSHGYTF. In nucleotides, the CDR3 is TGTGCCAGCAGTTCCCATGGCTACACCTTC.

This clonotype was detected a few times. For the CDR3, the DNA is TGTGCCAGCAGCCTTAGACGGGGGGGTGGCGAGCCCCAGCATTTT. Translation: CASSLRRGGGEPQHF. The rearrangement links TRBV4-2 to TRBJ1-5, with D possibly being TRBD1 (5 bases). The CDR3 length is 15 residues. The germline V and J ends were trimmed by 4 bases and 8 bases, with 18 bases remaining between them. Germline CDR1 and CDR2: LGHNA and YNFKEQ.

The chain recombines TRBV12-3 or TRBV12-4 with TRBJ1-3; D is possibly TRBD1 (5 bases). V shed 1 base and J shed 0 bases, with 10 bases lying between them. The CDR3 runs 16 residues. CDR3 amino acids: CASSLGWGISGNTIYF. The CDR3 DNA reads as TGTGCCAGCAGTTTAGGCTGGGGGATCTCTGGAAACACCATATATTTT.

This clonotype was found a few times. The V and J genes are TRBV20-1 and TRBJ1-4; perhaps TRBD1 as D (5 bases). The CDR3 extends over 15 amino acids. Germline V gene data show CDR1 as DFQATT and CDR2 as SNEGSKA (reference sequence). Trimming shortened V by 3 bases and J by 5 bases, and 16 bases separated the two germline ends. CDR3 bases: TGCAGTGCTAGTCGTTCCTCGGGACGAAATGAAAAACTGTTTTTT. Translated: CSASRSSGRNEKLFF.

CDR3 protein: CAISEGRVKNTEAFF. CDR3 bases: TGTGCCATCAGTGAGGGCAGGGTGAAGAACACTGAAGCTTTCTTT. The chain has TRBV10-3 and TRBJ1-1, with D possibly being TRBD1 (5 bases). V was shortened by 2 bases and J by 1 base, with 11 bases between the two germline ends. The CDR3 totals 15 residues. From germline, CDR1 is ENHRY and CDR2 SYGVKD.

This clonotype came up once. This chain uses TRBV2 with TRBJ2-5; 15 bases line up with TRBD2. This CDR3 contains 14 residues. V was clipped by 11 bases and J by 2 bases; unmatched bases: 3. Germline V gene lookup returns CDR1 SNHLY and CDR2 FYNNEI. The CDR3 DNA is TGTGCCGGAGGACTAGCGGGGGGGCAAGAGACCCAGTACTTC. Translated: CAGGLAGGQETQYF.

The J gene is TRBJ2-2, the V gene TRBV2; D is undetermined. The CDR3 has 12 residues. The V end lost 6 bases, the J end lost 5 bases, and 7 bases lay between the germline ends. CDR1 is SNHLY and CDR2 is FYNNEI in the germline V gene. The CDR3 reads CASRLETGELFF. In nucleotides, the CDR3 is TGTGCCAGCAGGCTAGAGACCGGGGAGCTGTTTTTT.

The chain combines TRBV3-1 with TRBJ2-5; TRBD1 agrees at 10 bases. There are 14 residues in the CDR3. V was clipped by 1 base and J by 4 bases; unmatched bases: 0. Germline loops: CDR1 LGHDT, CDR2 YNNKEL (reference sequence). In DNA form, the CDR3 reads TGTGCCAGCAGCCAAGGGGACAGGGGAGAGACCCAGTACTTC. This gives the protein CASSQGDRGETQYF.

The chain uses TRBV6-5 and TRBJ2-6; D ambiguous. The V end lost 1 base, the J end lost 2 bases, and 9 bases lay between the germline ends. This CDR3 has 16 amino acids. The germline V gene encodes CDR1 MNHEY and CDR2 SVGAGI. The CDR3 region has the DNA TGTGCCAGCAGTTACTTAGAGGTCCCTGGGGCCAACGTCCTGACTTTC. This gives the protein CASSYLEVPGANVLTF.

The V call is TRBV15, the J call TRBJ1-5; no clear D gene. V gave up 5 bases and J gave up 2 bases, with 13 bases separating them. The CDR3 sequence is 15 residues long. Per germline, CDR1 LNHNV and CDR2 YYDKDF (reference sequence). This CDR3 is CATSGGSVGNQPQHF. In DNA form, the CDR3 reads TGTGCCACCAGCGGAGGTAGTGTGGGCAATCAGCCCCAGCATTTT. The entire variable domain, with the rest obtained from reference TRBV15 and TRBJ1-5, is as follows: DAMVIQNPRYQVTQFGKPVTLSCSQTLNHNVMYWYQQKSSQAPKLLFHYYDKDFNNEADTPDNFQSRRPNTSFCFLDIRSPGLGDTAMYLCATSGGSVGNQPQHFGDGTRLSIL.

Note on this clonotype: The germline gene is not matched at one end of the junction; a read error may be the cause. The chain combines TRBV6-2 or TRBV6-3 with TRBJ2-6; a weak D match, TRBD2 (5 bases). The CDR3 length is 18 residues. CDR1 MNHEY and CDR2 SVGEGT come from the germline V gene. The CDR3 sequence is CASNYRPGVPSGANVLTF. The CDR3 DNA reads TGTGCCAGCAATTACCGTCCCGGGGTTCCTTCTGGGGCCAACGTCCTGACTTTC.

This clonotype was recorded many times. The chain links TRBV7-6 to TRBJ1-4; 9 bases map to TRBD1. The CDR3 covers 14 residues. CDR1 and CDR2 (germline): SGHVS, FNYEAQ. Trimming cost V 3 bases and J 5 bases; bases outside gene matches: 1. CDR3 sequence: CASSLGQGNEKLFF. The CDR3 DNA reads TGTGCCAGCAGCTTGGGACAGGGCAATGAAAAACTGTTTTTT.

The CDR3 nucleotides are TGTGCCAGCAGTTTAAGGGAATTGAACACTGAAGCTTTCTTT. It codes for CASSLRELNTEAFF. The rearrangement links TRBV27 to TRBJ1-1; D not resolved. Germline-derived CDR1 and CDR2 are MNHEY and SMNVEV (reference sequence). CDR3 length: 14 residues. V was shortened by 2 bases and J by 0 bases, with 7 bases between the two germline ends.

The chain uses TRBV6-5 and TRBJ1-4; 9 bases agree with TRBD1. The trim removed 5 bases at V and 5 bases at J, leaving 12 bases unmatched. The CDR3 totals 17 residues. Germline CDR1 is MNHEY and CDR2 is SVGAGI. The CDR3 nucleotides are TGTGCCAGCAGTCCCTGGACAGGGGACGGTCGCAATGAAAAACTGTTTTTT. Translation: CASSPWTGDGRNEKLFF.

The chain is built from TRBV9 and TRBJ2-3, with TRBD2 matching over 9 bases. The CDR3 contains 15 residues. Germline V CDR1 and CDR2: SGDLS, YYNGEE. The V and J ends lost 4 bases and 2 bases, in that order; junction bases with no gene match: 5. This CDR3 is CASSWSGGTTDTQYF. CDR3 DNA: TGTGCCAGCAGCTGGAGCGGGGGGACCACAGATACGCAGTATTTT.

This chain connects TRBV6-1 to TRBJ1-5, with D possibly TRBD1 on 6 matching bases. The CDR3 spans 17 residues. The V end was cut by 4 bases, the J end by 1 base, with 17 bases between. CDR1 is MNHNS and CDR2 is SASEGT in the germline V gene. CDR3 protein: CASSVSGGEKSNQPQHF. The CDR3 bases are TGTGCCAGCAGTGTTTCCGGGGGCGAAAAAAGCAATCAGCCCCAGCATTTT.

The chain employs TRBV6-1 and TRBJ1-5, with unresolved D. The germline CDR1 and CDR2 sequences are MNHNS and SASEGT. Trimming left V 8 bases short and J 4 bases short, with 12 bases between. The CDR3 length is 13 residues. In DNA, the CDR3 is TGTGCCAGCGGAGCCGCGAGTAATCAGCCCCAGCATTTT. Translation gives CASGAASNQPQHF.

This clonotype was recorded only once. The chain recombines TRBV7-8 with TRBJ1-2, with 7 positions matching TRBD1. This CDR3 has 16 amino acids. The V gene's germline CDR1 is SGHVS and CDR2 FQNEAQ. After removal of 5 bases from V and 4 bases from J, the junction contained 13 bases not matched to a gene. CDR3 DNA: TGTGCCAGCAGCGCCGGCCGGGACAGCTACTTCTATGGCTACACCTTC. Protein: CASSAGRDSYFYGYTF.

This clonotype was counted only a few times. This chain joins TRBV6-5 and TRBJ1-1, with a weak D call TRBD1 (5 bases). V lost 6 bases, J lost 1 base, and 9 bases lay in between. This CDR3 has 13 residues. The germline gives CDR1 MNHEY, CDR2 SVGAGI. CDR3 DNA sequence: TGTGCCAGCAGACTCGGGGGGAACACTGAAGCTTTCTTT. Its translation: CASRLGGNTEAFF.